These 2 T cell receptor beta chains originate from one sample sequenced in a study of blood T cells in healthy people across ages. It was with a sample-barcoded 5' primer and a J-beta primer mix that a second PCR of roughly 7 to 12 cycles was run. TCRdb redid the calling of the 5' RACE reads with MiXCR, one entry per CDR3 protein. The sample has roughly 570,000 distinct CDR3 sequences, 27% seen once. Sequencing was carried out using blood. The origin of the receptors is a woman between 65 and 79 years old in good health.

This clonotype was counted between two and nine times. This chain joins TRBV20-1 and TRBJ1-4; TRBD1 aligns across 9 bases. The CDR3 spans 13 residues. V gave up 5 bases and J gave up 5 bases; unmatched junction bases: 3. Germline V gives CDR1 DFQATT, CDR2 SNEGSKA (reference sequence). CDR3 sequence: CSAAGTGNEKLFF. The CDR3 DNA reads TGCAGTGCTGCCGGGACAGGGAATGAAAAACTGTTTTTT.

This clonotype has only a few counts. This chain links TRBV7-8 with TRBJ1-4; D not resolved. The germline V gene encodes CDR1 SGHVS and CDR2 FQNEAQ. Trimming took off 2 bases at V and 3 bases at J, with 10 bases between the two ends. The CDR3 totals 15 residues. The CDR3 protein is CASSLLQLANEKLFF. CDR3 sequence (DNA): TGTGCCAGCAGCTTATTACAGTTGGCTAATGAAAAACTGTTTTTT.